This T cell receptor (beta chain) was recovered during a study of breast tumors, draining lymph nodes, adjacent tissues. Study-wide results and limits: Tumor repertoires ranked between lymph nodes and nontumor tissue in diversity, with V and J gene preferences. Luminal-like breast cancer showed significantly higher tumor–nontumor repertoire similarity than basal-like. Data only fit, rather than demonstrated, lymph node origin of most tumor T cells.

The germline CDR1 and CDR2 sequences are SGHTA and FQGTGA. The CDR3 has 13 residues. Note on this clonotype: Its antigen remains unidentified. At one end, the junction sequence differs from germline, possibly due to a read error.

Samples came from axillary lymph nodes draining the breast cancer. MiXCR was run by TCRdb on the multiplex PCR reads, yielding one entry per CDR3 protein. The sample has about 180,000 distinct CDR3 sequences; around a third are singletons. V and J are TRBV7-3 and TRBJ1-3; 7 bases align to TRBD1. Sequenced material: axillary lymph node tissue. This TCR was recovered from a female donor with breast cancer. Some clones in this sample may be carry-over from other donors' samples. CDR3 sequence: CASTTGAGNTVHF. The CDR3 bases are TGTGCCAGCACCACAGGGGCTGGAAACACCGTACATTTT.